The following is a TCR beta chain sequence with its context. What it binds is unknown. For pre-culture CD4+ samples, the target was 190,000 or so T cell genomes. This table comes from immunoSEQ multiplex PCR, and its TCRdb copy is limited to in-frame clones, with some not included. The sample includes some 110,000 clones, about 92% seen only once; the top ten take 0.25% to 0.3%. These data come from a study of T cell repertoires and HLA-DP antigens. Findings and limits, study-wide: Pre-culture clonality, 0.04 to 0.045, was far below sorted CD137+ clonality of around 0.39.

The receptor was derived from a woman under 30 in good health and CMV-seronegative. The sequenced sample was CD4+ T cells from PBMCs.

CDR3 in amino acids: CASSLIYGGQETQYF. The CDR3 DNA sequence: TGTGCCAGCAGCTTGATTTACGGGGGACAAGAGACCCAGTACTTC. The chain carries TRBV5-6 and TRBJ2-5; D perhaps matches TRBD2 (6 bases). The V gene's germline CDR1 is SGHDT and CDR2 YYEEEE. Trimming cost V 1 base and J 2 bases, with 12 bases left between them. This CDR3 has 15 residues.